These 29 T cell receptor beta chains share one sample of origin, sequenced in a study of T cell responses to AZD1222 COVID-19 vaccine. Profiled with immunoSEQ multiplex PCR; TCRdb holds only in-frame clones, not every one. There are approximately 130,000 clones in the sample; 70% to 85% occur only once, and about 25% lies in the top ten. The material was peripheral blood, obtained 28 days after the second AZD1222 dose. All receptors come from an adult who received the AZD1222 COVID-19 vaccine.

This rearrangement joins TRBV5-1 to TRBJ1-2, with TRBD1 matching over 7 bases. V lost 1 base to trimming and J lost 1 base; unmatched junction nucleotides: 7. CDR1 and CDR2 (germline): SGHRS, YFSETQ. The CDR3 runs to 16 residues. DNA for the CDR3: TGCGCCAGCAGCTTGAATTCGGGACAGTTTAACTATGGCTACACCTTC. Its protein product is CASSLNSGQFNYGYTF.

The chain is built from TRBV27 and TRBJ2-1; no definite D call. The CDR3 totals 13 residues. Germline V gene sequence: CDR1 MNHEY, CDR2 SMNVEV (reference sequence). Between the trimmed V and J ends, which lost 2 bases and 7 bases, there was a span of 9 bases. The CDR3 reads CASSLGMRNEQFF. CDR3 DNA sequence: TGTGCCAGCAGTTTAGGGATGAGGAATGAGCAGTTCTTC.

The chain is built from TRBV29-1 and TRBJ1-2; D is possibly TRBD1 (5 bases). Germline loops: CDR1 SQVTM, CDR2 ANQGSEA. The CDR3 is 12 amino acids. V shed 5 bases and J shed 3 bases, with 10 bases lying between them. The CDR3 here is CSVPTGDYGYTF. The CDR3 DNA reads TGCAGCGTTCCCACAGGTGACTATGGCTACACCTTC.

The chain has TRBV9 and TRBJ2-3, with a weak D call TRBD2 (6 bases). Germline CDR1 SGDLS, CDR2 YYNGEE. The CDR3 length is 16 residues. V was pared by 0 bases and J by 4 bases, with 15 bases between. The CDR3 region is CASSVGDGTGADTQYF. CDR3 bases: TGTGCCAGCAGCGTAGGGGATGGTACGGGGGCAGATACGCAGTATTTT.

The chain employs TRBV5-1 and TRBJ1-4; the match to TRBD1 covers 10 bases. This CDR3 is 15 amino acids long. In germline, CDR1 is SGHRS, CDR2 YFSETQ. V lost 4 bases and J lost 5; bases outside the gene matches: 5. In nucleotides, the CDR3 is TGCGCCAGCAGCGCAAAGGACAGGGGGAATGAAAAACTGTTTTTT. It translates to CASSAKDRGNEKLFF. The whole variable domain, filled in from reference TRBV5-1 and TRBJ1-4, reads KAGVTQTPRYLIKTRGQQVTLSCSPISGHRSVSWYQQTPGQGLQFLFEYFSETQRNKGNFPGRFSGRQFSNSRSEMNVSTLELGDSALYLCASSAKDRGNEKLFFGSGTQLSVL.

The CDR3 DNA is TGTGCCACCAGTGTGCTAGCTACCGGGGAGCTGTTTTTT. Translated, it gives CATSVLATGELFF. The chain has TRBV24-1 and TRBJ2-2, with D perhaps matching TRBD2 (5 bases). Germline V gene data show CDR1 as KGHDR and CDR2 as SFDVKD. The CDR3 extends over 13 amino acids. V was shortened by 5 bases and J by 5 bases, with 8 bases between the two germline ends.

The rearrangement uses TRBV18 and TRBJ1-5; 9 bases map to TRBD1. V lost 4 bases and J lost 7; bases outside the gene matches: 11. This CDR3 comprises 16 residues. Germline lookup yields CDR1 KGHSH and CDR2 LQKENI. CDR3 sequence reads: CASSHSGQGRQQPQHF. DNA of the CDR3: TGTGCCAGCTCACACTCCGGACAGGGGAGGCAACAGCCCCAGCATTTT.

This clone was detected only a few times. The chain uses TRBV7-9 and TRBJ1-1; no clear D. Trimming cost V 2 bases and J 3 bases, with 19 bases left between them. There are 17 residues in the CDR3. Germline V gives CDR1 SEHNR, CDR2 FQNEAQ (reference sequence). The CDR3 DNA sequence: TGTGCCAGCAGCTTATTCCCTAGCGCTTGGGTCCACACTGAAGCTTTCTTT. It specifies CASSLFPSAWVHTEAFF.

CDR3 coding DNA: TGTGCCAGCAGCTTTTCAGCGAACACTGAAGCTTTCTTT. The encoded protein is CASSFSANTEAFF. V usage is TRBV5-8 and J usage is TRBJ1-1, with D unclear. The CDR3 contains 13 residues. Trimming took 2 bases from V and 1 from J, leaving 6 bases between them. Germline loops: CDR1 SGHTS, CDR2 YDEGEE.

The V gene is TRBV9, the J gene TRBJ1-4, with unresolved D. The CDR3 loop spans 15 amino acids. Germline CDR1 reads SGDLS; CDR2 reads YYNGEE. Trimming removed 1 base from V and 4 bases from J, with 11 bases in between. The CDR3 loop reads CASSVMGGLNEKLFF. The CDR3 DNA sequence: TGTGCCAGCAGCGTAATGGGCGGCCTTAATGAAAAACTGTTTTTT.

The rearrangement links TRBV19 to TRBJ1-1; a possible D gene is TRBD1 (6 bases). V gave up 5 bases and J gave up 7 bases, with 14 bases separating them. This CDR3 contains 13 residues. CDR1 and CDR2 from the germline V gene are LNHDA and SQIVND (reference sequence). The CDR3 reads CASSPGDIGEAFF. For the CDR3, the DNA is TGTGCCAGTAGTCCCGGGGACATTGGTGAAGCTTTCTTT.

V usage is TRBV19 and J usage is TRBJ2-5; 9 nucleotides agree with TRBD1. Looked up from germline, CDR1 is LNHDA and CDR2 is SQIVND (reference sequence). V gave up 5 bases and J gave up 5 bases; unmatched junction bases: 9. CDR3 length equals 15 residues. The CDR3 DNA is TGTGCCAGTAGTCGTCAAACAGGGGGCGCGGAGACCCAGTACTTC. It codes for CASSRQTGGAETQYF.

The chain couples TRBV7-9 to TRBJ1-1; D remains unclear. The germline CDR1 and CDR2 sequences are SEHNR and FQNEAQ (reference sequence). The CDR3 has 14 amino acids. V lost 1 base to trimming and J lost 3 bases, with 9 bases between them. CDR3 in amino acids: CASSLVSGDTEAFF. CDR3 sequence (DNA): TGTGCCAGCAGCTTAGTATCCGGGGACACTGAAGCTTTCTTT.

The chain employs TRBV2 and TRBJ2-1; either TRBD1 or TRBD2 may supply D (6 bases each). The CDR3 totals 15 residues. Germline V lookup: CDR1 SNHLY, CDR2 FYNNEI. V lost 1 base, J lost 13 bases, and 20 bases lay in between. The CDR3 region has the DNA TGTGCCAGCAGTGAAGAGGGGCTAGTAGGGGGGATTCAGTTCTTC. Its translation is CASSEEGLVGGIQFF.

This chain links TRBV2 with TRBJ2-1; TRBD1 matches 10 bases. This CDR3 comprises 15 residues. The ends lost 4 bases at V and 5 bases at J; junction bases unmatched: 5. Germline CDR1 is SNHLY and CDR2 is FYNNEI. The CDR3 coding sequence is TGTGCCAGCAGTGTGGGGACAGGGGCAAACAATGAGCAGTTCTTC. Residues: CASSVGTGANNEQFF.

This clone was counted once. The genes are TRBV19 and TRBJ1-2; D is perhaps TRBD1 (5 bases). V lost 10 bases and J 8 bases, leaving 14 bases between the germline ends. Germline values: CDR1 LNHDA, CDR2 SQIVND (reference sequence). The CDR3 contains 11 residues. This chain's CDR3 is CATREGRGYTF. CDR3 sequence (DNA): TGTGCCACCCGAGAGGGGAGAGGCTACACCTTC.

The chain has TRBV19 and TRBJ2-3; 7 bases match TRBD2. The CDR3 consists of 13 residues. Germline V gene sequence: CDR1 LNHDA, CDR2 SQIVND (reference sequence). After removal of 5 bases from V and 4 bases from J, the junction contained 3 bases not matched to a gene. The CDR3 here is CASSSTSADTQYF. The DNA for the CDR3 is TGTGCCAGTAGTTCAACTAGCGCAGATACGCAGTATTTT.

CDR3 region: CASSLLQGLGTEAFF. CDR3 DNA: TGCGCCAGCAGCTTACTACAGGGTTTGGGCACTGAAGCTTTCTTT. The chain employs TRBV5-1 and TRBJ1-1; tentatively, D is TRBD1 (6 bases). CDR3 length: 15 residues. V lost 2 bases, J lost 4 bases, and 15 bases lay in between. Germline loops: CDR1 SGHRS, CDR2 YFSETQ.

This chain links TRBV10-3 with TRBJ1-2, with D unresolved. The CDR3 runs to 13 residues. Germline V gives CDR1 ENHRY, CDR2 SYGVKD. Deletions cut 7 bases from V and 3 bases from J, with 12 bases between. For the CDR3, the DNA is TGTGCCATCACCGAGTGGCAGGACTATGGCTACACCTTC. Translation gives CAITEWQDYGYTF.

The chain joins TRBV20-1 to TRBJ1-1, with TRBD1 as a possible D gene (6 bases). Per the germline V gene, CDR1 is DFQATT and CDR2 is SNEGSKA (reference sequence). V was pared by 3 bases and J by 5 bases, with 13 bases between. The CDR3 spans 13 residues. This CDR3 is CSASEGGRTEAFF. The DNA for the CDR3 is TGCAGTGCTAGTGAGGGGGGGAGGACTGAAGCTTTCTTT.

The chain links TRBV24-1 to TRBJ2-3; 13 nucleotides agree with TRBD2. CDR3 length: 17 amino acids. In germline, CDR1 is KGHDR, CDR2 SFDVKD. The junction had 6 bases not matched to a gene; V was cut back by 2 bases and J by 5 bases. The CDR3 DNA reads as TGTGCCACCAGTGATTCTGGACTAGCGGGGGATATAGATACGCAGTATTTT. Translation: CATSDSGLAGDIDTQYF.

The rearrangement joins TRBV14 to TRBJ1-2, with D tentatively TRBD1 (5 bases). CDR1 is SGHDN and CDR2 is FVKESK in the germline V gene. This CDR3 has 12 amino acids. Trimming shortened V by 5 bases and J by 8 bases, and 12 bases separated the two germline ends. The CDR3 here is CASSSGGVGYTF. The DNA of the CDR3 is TGTGCCAGCAGCTCAGGAGGGGTAGGCTACACCTTC.

CDR3 sequence (DNA): TGTGCCAGTAGTATTCCTGCGGCGGTTAGTCGGTTAGGCGGGGAGCTGTTTTTT. This encodes CASSIPAAVSRLGGELFF. The chain joins TRBV19 to TRBJ2-2; no clear D gene. CDR1 LNHDA and CDR2 SQIVND come from the germline V gene (reference sequence). The CDR3 is 18 amino acids. Trimming pared 3 bases from V and 7 bases from J, leaving 24 bases between.

The genes are TRBV5-1 and TRBJ2-1, with D perhaps matching TRBD2 (7 bases). This CDR3 region has 16 residues. Germline V gene sequence: CDR1 SGHRS, CDR2 YFSETQ. V was trimmed by 0 bases and J by 6 bases, leaving 16 bases between them. CDR3 sequence (DNA): TGCGCCAGCAGCTTGGTTGGGGGGGCCTTGGTCAATGAGCAGTTCTTC. As protein: CASSLVGGALVNEQFF.

This chain links TRBV5-1 with TRBJ2-1; unclear D gene. The CDR3 is made up of 14 amino acids. Germline lookup yields CDR1 SGHRS and CDR2 YFSETQ. V lost 3 bases, J lost 8 bases, and 15 bases lay in between. The CDR3 DNA reads TGCGCCAGCAGCTCCAACGTCCCAACGGATGAGCAGTTCTTC. It specifies CASSSNVPTDEQFF. The full variable domain, completed using reference TRBV5-1 and TRBJ2-1, is KAGVTQTPRYLIKTRGQQVTLSCSPISGHRSVSWYQQTPGQGLQFLFEYFSETQRNKGNFPGRFSGRQFSNSRSEMNVSTLELGDSALYLCASSSNVPTDEQFFGPGTRLTVL.

The V call is TRBV5-1, the J call TRBJ2-1, with 11 nucleotides matching TRBD2. V shed 0 bases and J 6 bases; nucleotides not matched to a gene: 8. The CDR3 has 17 residues. In germline, CDR1 is SGHRS, CDR2 YFSETQ. The CDR3 coding sequence is TGCGCCAGCAGCTTGGGTGGTAGCGGGGGGGCAATCAATGAGCAGTTCTTC. Amino acid sequence: CASSLGGSGGAINEQFF. The full variable domain, with the rest looked up from reference TRBV5-1 and TRBJ2-1, is KAGVTQTPRYLIKTRGQQVTLSCSPISGHRSVSWYQQTPGQGLQFLFEYFSETQRNKGNFPGRFSGRQFSNSRSEMNVSTLELGDSALYLCASSLGGSGGAINEQFFGPGTRLTVL.

V gene TRBV28 combines with J gene TRBJ2-7, with TRBD2 matching over 8 bases. The CDR3 sequence is 15 residues long. Germline-derived CDR1 and CDR2 are MDHEN and SYDVKM. Unmatched junction bases numbered 14, after V lost 6 bases and J lost 7 bases. CDR3 coding DNA: TGTGCCAGCAGGGGTAACTTCGGGGGGGCGCATGAGCAGTACTTC. This sequence encodes CASRGNFGGAHEQYF.

The chain joins TRBV29-1 to TRBJ1-1; D call uncertain. The CDR3 totals 11 residues. Trimming removed 8 bases from V and 1 base from J, with 8 bases in between. Germline V gene lookup returns CDR1 SQVTM and CDR2 ANQGSEA. The CDR3, as DNA: TGCAGCTTTTACAGGAACACTGAAGCTTTCTTT. It specifies CSFYRNTEAFF.

The rearrangement uses TRBV6-2 or TRBV6-3 and TRBJ1-5; D possibly corresponds to TRBD1 (6 bases). CDR3 length equals 18 residues. The germline V gene encodes CDR1 MNHEY and CDR2 SVGEGT. Trimming took 6 bases from V and 3 from J, leaving 24 bases between them. CDR3 in DNA: TGTGCCAGCAGCCGCATGCCTAAACAGGGATTTGACAATCAGCCCCAGCATTTT. Its translation: CASSRMPKQGFDNQPQHF.